This T cell receptor (beta chain) was recovered during a study of shared clonotypes between healthy human individuals. Study-level background: Aged 18 to 49, the donors were a couple of women and three men. Study-wide results and limits: Larger richness was generally estimated for naive than memory subsets.

Trimming pared 1 base from V and 8 bases from J, leaving 10 bases between. This CDR3 is 13 amino acids long. Per germline, CDR1 SGHTS and CDR2 YDEGEE. Remarks on this clone: No antigen is known for it.

Memory CD4+ cells were the fraction left after CD45RA+ naive selection. Only in-frame clones appear in the TCRdb table, and some are missing; sequencing was by immunoSEQ multiplex PCR. The profile covers hundreds of thousands of clones, with less than 96% appearing a single time and about 0.054% taken by the ten largest. The sequencing sample was made of naive CD4+ T cells sorted from blood. Documented subset: CD45RA+ positively selected. The sequence was obtained from a woman aged 25 to 45 in good health. V gene TRBV5-8 combines with J gene TRBJ2-1; the D is unclear. As DNA, the CDR3 is TGTGCCAGCAGCTTGCCCTGGAACGATGAGCAGTTCTTC. It is translated as CASSLPWNDEQFF.